This TCR beta chain was identified in a study of cytomegalovirus exposure and HLA in healthy donors. Germline V CDR1 and CDR2: SQVTM, ANQGSEA. The CDR3 spans 17 residues. The ends lost 3 bases at V and 9 bases at J; junction bases unmatched: 14. Study outcomes and limitations: Common viral pathogens seemed, in a later analysis, to connect with several of the most significant clusters. Most of the TCR beta V segments (in an earlier analysis) were productive either about 87% or about 30% of the time.

PCR employed 60 Vbeta and 13 Jbeta primers. The data were produced by immunoSEQ multiplex PCR, yet TCRdb's version contains in-frame clones alone and is incomplete. The table includes around 150,000 clones, approximately 79% detected once. With regard to this clone: The target antigen is unknown.

The gene calls are TRBV29-1 and TRBJ2-1; 13 nucleotides align to TRBD2. Material for sequencing was PBMCs. This clonotype originated in a man aged 45-65 years in good health and CMV-seropositive. CDR3 bases: TGCAGCGTTGAGGGACTAGCGGGGATTGAATGGTCGGGTGAGCAGTTCTTC. This encodes CSVEGLAGIEWSGEQFF.